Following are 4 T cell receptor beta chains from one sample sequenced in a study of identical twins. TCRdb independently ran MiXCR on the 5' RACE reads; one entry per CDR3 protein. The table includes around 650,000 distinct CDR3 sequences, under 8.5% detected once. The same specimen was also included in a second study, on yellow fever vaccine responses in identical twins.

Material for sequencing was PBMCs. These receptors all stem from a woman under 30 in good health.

The CDR3 protein is CSVEEAIENWETQYF. In DNA form, the CDR3 reads TGCAGCGTTGAAGAGGCGATAGAAAATTGGGAGACCCAGTACTTC. The rearrangement links TRBV29-1 to TRBJ2-5, with D unclear. Germline V CDR1 and CDR2: SQVTM, ANQGSEA. The CDR3 has 15 residues. The ends were cut back, 0 bases at V and 5 bases at J, with 16 bases in the middle. Full variable domain (remainder filled in from reference TRBV29-1 and TRBJ2-5): SAVISQKPSRDICQRGTSLTIQCQVDSQVTMMFWYRQQPGQSLTLIATANQGSEATYESGFVIDKFPISRPNLTFSTLTVSNMSPEDSSIYLCSVEEAIENWETQYFGPGTRLLVL.

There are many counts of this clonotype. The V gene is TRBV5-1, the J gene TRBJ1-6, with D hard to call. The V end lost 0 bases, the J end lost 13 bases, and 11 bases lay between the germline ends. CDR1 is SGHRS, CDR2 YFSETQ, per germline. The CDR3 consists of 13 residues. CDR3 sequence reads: CASSLVGDKPLHF. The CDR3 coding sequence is TGCGCCAGCAGCTTGGTGGGCGACAAGCCCCTCCACTTT.

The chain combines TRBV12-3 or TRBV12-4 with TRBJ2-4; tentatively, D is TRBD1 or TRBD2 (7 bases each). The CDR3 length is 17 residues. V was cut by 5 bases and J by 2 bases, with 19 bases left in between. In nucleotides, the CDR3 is TGTGCCAGCAGTCTTCGACAGGGAGGGATATCCAAAAACATTCAGTACTTC. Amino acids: CASSLRQGGISKNIQYF.

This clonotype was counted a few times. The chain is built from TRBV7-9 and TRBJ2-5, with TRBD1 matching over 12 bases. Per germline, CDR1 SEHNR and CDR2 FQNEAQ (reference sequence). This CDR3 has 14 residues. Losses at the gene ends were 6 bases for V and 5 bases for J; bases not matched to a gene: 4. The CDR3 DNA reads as TGTGCCAGCAGAGGGGACAGGGGGCCTGAGACCCAGTACTTC. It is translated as CASRGDRGPETQYF.